The 11 T cell receptor beta chains listed next were all sequenced from one sample in a study of CD8 T cells in Susac syndrome. An input of about 0.5 to 1 ug of RNA was subjected to reverse transcription using random hexamers. TCRdb fed the immunoSEQ multiplex PCR reads into MiXCR, producing one record per CDR3 protein. The sample comprises tens of thousands of distinct CDR3 sequences, around 96% of which are singletons, and 0.62% rests with the top ten. Sequenced sample: CD8+ T cells from PBMCs. The receptor set was obtained from a human donor with Susac syndrome.

CDR3: CASRDNQETQYF. The CDR3 DNA reads as TGTGCCAGCAGGGACAATCAAGAGACCCAGTACTTC. The genes are TRBV12-3 or TRBV12-4 and TRBJ2-5, with D possibly matching TRBD1 (5 bases). The CDR3 contains 12 residues. V was cut by 6 bases and J by 2 bases, with 7 bases left in between.

The rearrangement uses TRBV4-3 and TRBJ2-7; TRBD1 matches 9 bases. Looked up from germline, CDR1 is LGHNA and CDR2 is YSLEER. The CDR3 totals 15 residues. Trimming removed 1 base from V and 3 bases from J; junction bases left unmatched: 4. The CDR3 bases are TGCGCCAGCAGCCAAGTTACAGGGGGCATCTACGAGCAGTACTTC. It translates to CASSQVTGGIYEQYF.

The CDR3 region is CASSLYDSVNTEAFF. CDR3 bases: TGCGCCAGCAGCCTCTACGACAGTGTGAACACTGAAGCTTTCTTT. The chain couples TRBV5-1 to TRBJ1-1, with a weak D call TRBD1 (5 bases). V shed 4 bases and J shed 0 bases, with 13 bases lying between them. Germline V gene lookup returns CDR1 SGHRS and CDR2 YFSETQ. The CDR3 spans 15 residues. Using reference TRBV5-1 and TRBJ1-1 for the parts outside the CDR3, the full variable domain is KAGVTQTPRYLIKTRGQQVTLSCSPISGHRSVSWYQQTPGQGLQFLFEYFSETQRNKGNFPGRFSGRQFSNSRSEMNVSTLELGDSALYLCASSLYDSVNTEAFFGQGTRLTVV.

The V gene is TRBV29-1, the J gene TRBJ1-4; no definite D call. CDR1 is SQVTM, CDR2 ANQGSEA, per germline. The CDR3 spans 11 residues. The ends were cut back, 7 bases at V and 10 bases at J, with 13 bases in the middle. The CDR3: CSAENQLKLFF. The CDR3 coding sequence is TGCAGCGCCGAGAATCAGTTAAAACTGTTTTTT. Based on the CDR3 plus reference TRBV29-1 and TRBJ1-4, the full variable domain is SAVISQKPSRDICQRGTSLTIQCQVDSQVTMMFWYRQQPGQSLTLIATANQGSEATYESGFVIDKFPISRPNLTFSTLTVSNMSPEDSSIYLCSAENQLKLFFGSGTQLSVL.

The chain is built from TRBV11-2 and TRBJ1-5, with D uncertain. The length of the CDR3 is 15 residues. CDR1 and CDR2 (germline): SGHAT, FQNNGV. V lost 4 bases, J lost 1 base, and 11 bases lay in between. DNA for the CDR3: TGTGCCAGCAGCTCCCGTGGTCTCAGCAATCAGCCCCAGCATTTT. Translated, it gives CASSSRGLSNQPQHF. The whole variable domain, filled in from reference TRBV11-2 and TRBJ1-5, reads EAGVAQSPRYKIIEKRQSVAFWCNPISGHATLYWYQQILGQGPKLLIQFQNNGVVDDSQLPKDRFSAERLKGVDSTLKIQPAKLEDSAVYLCASSSRGLSNQPQHFGDGTRLSIL.

The J gene is TRBJ1-4, the V gene TRBV11-2; perhaps TRBD1 as D (6 bases). Germline-derived CDR1 and CDR2 are SGHAT and FQNNGV. The germline V and J ends were trimmed by 6 bases and 4 bases, with 12 bases remaining between them. CDR3 length: 14 residues. The CDR3 nucleotides are TGTGCCAGCAGACCTAGCAGGGGTAATGAAAAACTGTTTTTT. Protein product: CASRPSRGNEKLFF.

This clonotype has only one observation. This chain connects TRBV27 to TRBJ1-5; TRBD1 might be the D (6 bases). CDR1 MNHEY and CDR2 SMNVEV come from the germline V gene (reference sequence). Trimming pared 4 bases from V and 7 bases from J, leaving 11 bases between. The CDR3 totals 13 residues. CDR3: CASSSRRGQPQHF. The CDR3 region has the DNA TGTGCCAGCAGTTCCCGCAGGGGACAGCCCCAGCATTTT.

The chain uses TRBV30 and TRBJ1-1; D is perhaps TRBD1 (5 bases). The germline CDR1 and CDR2 sequences are GTSNPN and SVGIG (reference sequence). Trimming shortened V by 0 bases and J by 7 bases, and 18 bases separated the two germline ends. This CDR3 region has 15 residues. In nucleotides, the CDR3 is TGTGCCTGGAGTGTACCCTCAAGGGACCAATTTGAAGCTTTCTTT. This encodes CAWSVPSRDQFEAFF.

The V gene is TRBV29-1, the J gene TRBJ1-4, with 7 nucleotides matching TRBD1. Trimming removed 7 bases from V and 8 bases from J; junction bases left unmatched: 7. Germline lookup yields CDR1 SQVTM and CDR2 ANQGSEA. The CDR3 extends over 12 amino acids. The CDR3 nucleotides read TGCAGCGCAACGGGACAGTCCGAAAAACTGTTTTTT. Translated: CSATGQSEKLFF.

The V call is TRBV29-1, the J call TRBJ1-3; no clear D gene. The CDR3 runs 15 residues. Between the trimmed V and J ends, which lost 0 bases and 2 bases, there was a span of 11 bases. Germline values: CDR1 SQVTM, CDR2 ANQGSEA. The DNA for the CDR3 is TGCAGCGTTGAAGATTCGAGAACCGCTGGAAACACCATATATTTT. This encodes CSVEDSRTAGNTIYF.

V usage is TRBV5-4 and J usage is TRBJ1-2; no clear D. Germline loops: CDR1 SGHNT, CDR2 YYREEE (reference sequence). This CDR3 region has 17 residues. The V gene lost 0 bases and the J gene lost 1 base, with 16 bases spanning the gap. CDR3 in DNA: TGTGCCAGCAGCTTGGCCCCAGCGGCAGCCTATAACTATGGCTACACCTTC. This gives the protein CASSLAPAAAYNYGYTF.